This TCR beta chain was obtained from a study of cytomegalovirus exposure and HLA in healthy donors. Overall study findings and caveats: In vitro checks showed that a few CMV-associated chains really do target CMV antigens.

This clone was seen just once. Its antigen is currently unknown. V shed 5 bases and J shed 8 bases, with 13 bases lying between them. This CDR3 contains 14 residues. CDR1 is SGHTA and CDR2 is FQGNSA in the germline V gene. It was with 60 Vbeta and 13 Jbeta primers that the PCR ran. Clones were read by immunoSEQ multiplex PCR, and TCRdb kept only the in-frame ones, dropping some. The sample carries about 140,000 clones, 60% to 85% recorded once. Sequencing input: PBMCs. The rearrangement joins TRBV7-2 to TRBJ1-6; D unresolved. The receptor comes from a man younger than 35 in good health and CMV-seronegative. CDR3 loop: CASSPDSGDSPLHF. Here the CDR3 DNA reads TGTGCCAGCAGCCCGGACTCTGGGGATTCACCCCTCCACTTT.